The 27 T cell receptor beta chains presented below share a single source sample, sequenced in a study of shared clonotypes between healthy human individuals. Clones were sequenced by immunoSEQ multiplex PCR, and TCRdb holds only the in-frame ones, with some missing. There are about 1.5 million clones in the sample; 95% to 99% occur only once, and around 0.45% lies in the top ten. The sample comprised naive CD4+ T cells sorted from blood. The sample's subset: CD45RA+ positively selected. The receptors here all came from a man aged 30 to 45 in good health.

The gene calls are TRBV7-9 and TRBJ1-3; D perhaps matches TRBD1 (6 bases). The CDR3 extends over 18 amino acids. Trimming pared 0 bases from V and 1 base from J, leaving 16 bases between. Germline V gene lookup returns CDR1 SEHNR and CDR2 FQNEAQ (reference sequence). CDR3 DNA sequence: TGTGCCAGCAGCTTAGCTCCGGACAGAATCATGTCTGGAAACACCATATATTTT. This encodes CASSLAPDRIMSGNTIYF.

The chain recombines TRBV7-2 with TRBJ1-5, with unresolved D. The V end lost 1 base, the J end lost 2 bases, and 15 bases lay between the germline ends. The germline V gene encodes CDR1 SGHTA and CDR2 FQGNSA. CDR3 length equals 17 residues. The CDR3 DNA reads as TGTGCCAGCAGCTTAGTTGTAGGGTCGTTTGGCAATCAGCCCCAGCATTTT. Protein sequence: CASSLVVGSFGNQPQHF.

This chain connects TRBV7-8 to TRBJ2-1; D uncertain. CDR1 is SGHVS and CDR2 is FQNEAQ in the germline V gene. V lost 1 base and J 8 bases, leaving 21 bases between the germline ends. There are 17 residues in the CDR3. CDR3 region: CASSLDSLASLLHEQFF. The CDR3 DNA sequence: TGTGCCAGCAGCTTAGACTCTTTGGCTAGTCTGCTCCATGAGCAGTTCTTC.

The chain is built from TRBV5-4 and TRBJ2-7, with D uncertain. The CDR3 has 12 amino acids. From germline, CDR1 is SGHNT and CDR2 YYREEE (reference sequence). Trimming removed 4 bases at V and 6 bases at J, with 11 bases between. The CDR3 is CASSGGLSEQYF. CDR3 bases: TGTGCCAGCAGCGGCGGTCTTAGCGAGCAGTACTTC.

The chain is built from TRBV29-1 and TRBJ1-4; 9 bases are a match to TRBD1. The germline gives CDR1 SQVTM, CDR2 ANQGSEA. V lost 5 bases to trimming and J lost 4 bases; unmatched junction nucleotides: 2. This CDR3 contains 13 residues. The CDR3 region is CSVRTGDNEKLFF. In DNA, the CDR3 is TGCAGCGTTCGGACAGGGGATAATGAAAAACTGTTTTTT.

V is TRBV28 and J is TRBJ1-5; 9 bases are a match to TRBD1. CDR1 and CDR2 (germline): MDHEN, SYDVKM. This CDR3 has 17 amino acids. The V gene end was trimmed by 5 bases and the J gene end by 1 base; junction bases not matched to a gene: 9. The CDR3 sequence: CASSQRTGAVSNQPQHF. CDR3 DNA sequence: TGTGCCAGCAGTCAACGGACAGGGGCGGTGAGCAATCAGCCCCAGCATTTT.

The CDR3 loop reads CASSNQAGVSNQPQHF. CDR3 nucleotide sequence: TGTGCCAGCAGCAATCAGGCGGGGGTGAGCAATCAGCCCCAGCATTTT. The chain has TRBV5-6 and TRBJ1-5; a possible D gene is TRBD1 (5 bases). The CDR3 sequence is 16 residues long. Germline V gives CDR1 SGHDT, CDR2 YYEEEE. Trimming pared 4 bases from V and 1 base from J, leaving 15 bases between. Looking up the rest from reference TRBV5-6 and TRBJ1-5 gives the full variable domain: DAGVTQSPTHLIKTRGQQVTLRCSPKSGHDTVSWYQQALGQGPQFIFQYYEEEERQRGNFPDRFSGHQFPNYSSELNVNALLLGDSALYLCASSNQAGVSNQPQHFGDGTRLSIL.

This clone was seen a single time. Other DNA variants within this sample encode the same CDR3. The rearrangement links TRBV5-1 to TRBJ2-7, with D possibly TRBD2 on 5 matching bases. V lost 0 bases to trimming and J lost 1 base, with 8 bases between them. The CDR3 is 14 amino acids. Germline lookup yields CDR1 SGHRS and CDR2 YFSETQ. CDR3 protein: CASSLAGSSYEQYF. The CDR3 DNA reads TGCGCCAGCAGCTTGGCGGGAAGTTCCTACGAGCAGTACTTC.

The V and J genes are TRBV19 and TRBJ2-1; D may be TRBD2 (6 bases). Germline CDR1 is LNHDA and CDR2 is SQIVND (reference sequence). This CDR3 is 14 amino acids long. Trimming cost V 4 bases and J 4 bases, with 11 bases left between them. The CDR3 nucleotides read TGTGCCAGTAGTAGCGGGACCGTTTACAATGAGCAGTTCTTC. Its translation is CASSSGTVYNEQFF.

In DNA, the CDR3 is TGTGCCAGCAGCCCCGACTACTACGAGCAGTACTTC. This encodes CASSPDYYEQYF. The V and J genes are TRBV2 and TRBJ2-7, with TRBD2 as a possible D gene (5 bases). Germline V lookup: CDR1 SNHLY, CDR2 FYNNEI. This CDR3 region has 12 residues. Trimming pared 6 bases from V and 3 bases from J, leaving 9 bases between.

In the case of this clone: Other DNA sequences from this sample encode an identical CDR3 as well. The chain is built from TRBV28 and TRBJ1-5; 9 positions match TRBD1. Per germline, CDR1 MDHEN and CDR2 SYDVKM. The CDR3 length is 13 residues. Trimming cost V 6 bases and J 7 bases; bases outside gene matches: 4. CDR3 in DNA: TGTGCCAGCAGAACAGGGGGCGACCAGCCCCAGCATTTT. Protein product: CASRTGGDQPQHF.

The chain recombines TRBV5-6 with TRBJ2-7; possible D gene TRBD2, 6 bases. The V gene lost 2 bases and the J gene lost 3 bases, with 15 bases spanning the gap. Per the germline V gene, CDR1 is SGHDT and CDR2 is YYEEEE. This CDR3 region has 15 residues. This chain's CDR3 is CASSFGGTANYEQYF. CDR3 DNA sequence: TGTGCCAGCAGCTTCGGCGGGACGGCAAACTACGAGCAGTACTTC.

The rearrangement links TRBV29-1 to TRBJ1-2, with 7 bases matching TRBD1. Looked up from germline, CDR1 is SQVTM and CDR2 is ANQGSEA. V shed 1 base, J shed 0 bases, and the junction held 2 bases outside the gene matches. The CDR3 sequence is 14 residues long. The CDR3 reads CSVEARGANYGYTF. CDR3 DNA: TGCAGCGTTGAAGCCAGGGGGGCTAACTATGGCTACACCTTC.

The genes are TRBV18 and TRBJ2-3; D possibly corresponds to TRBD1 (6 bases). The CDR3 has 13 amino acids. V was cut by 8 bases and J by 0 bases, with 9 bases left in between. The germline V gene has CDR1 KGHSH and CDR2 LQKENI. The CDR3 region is CASGQRSTDTQYF. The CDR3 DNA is TGTGCCAGCGGACAGCGAAGCACAGATACGCAGTATTTT.

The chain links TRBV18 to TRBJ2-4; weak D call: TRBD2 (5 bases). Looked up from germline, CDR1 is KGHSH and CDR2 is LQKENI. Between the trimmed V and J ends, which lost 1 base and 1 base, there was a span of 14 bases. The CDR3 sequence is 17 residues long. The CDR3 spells CASSPLEASSAKNIQYF. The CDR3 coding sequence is TGTGCCAGCTCACCACTTGAGGCTAGCTCCGCCAAAAACATTCAGTACTTC. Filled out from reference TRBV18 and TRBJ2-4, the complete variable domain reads NAGVMQNPRHLVRRRGQEARLRCSPMKGHSHVYWYRQLPEEGLKFMVYLQKENIIDESGMPKERFSAEFPKEGPSILRIQQVVRGDSAAYFCASSPLEASSAKNIQYFGAGTRLSVL.

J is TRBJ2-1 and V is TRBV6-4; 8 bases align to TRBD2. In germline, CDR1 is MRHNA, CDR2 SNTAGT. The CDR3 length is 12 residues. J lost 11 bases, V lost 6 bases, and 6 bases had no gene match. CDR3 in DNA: TGTGCCAGCAGCGCTAGCGGGCTAAAGCAGTTCTTC. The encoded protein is CASSASGLKQFF.

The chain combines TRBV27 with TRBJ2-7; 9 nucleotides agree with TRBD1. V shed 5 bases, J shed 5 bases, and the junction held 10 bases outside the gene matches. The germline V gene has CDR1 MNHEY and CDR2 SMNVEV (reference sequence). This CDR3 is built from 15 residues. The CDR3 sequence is CASSPQGTGSNEQYF. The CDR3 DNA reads TGTGCCAGCAGTCCCCAAGGGACAGGGAGTAACGAGCAGTACTTC.

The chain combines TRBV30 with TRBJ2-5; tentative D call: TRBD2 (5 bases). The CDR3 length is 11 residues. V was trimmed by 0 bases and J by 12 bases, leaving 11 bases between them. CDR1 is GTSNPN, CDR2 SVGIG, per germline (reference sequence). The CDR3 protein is CAWSVLGLEYF. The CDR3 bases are TGTGCCTGGAGTGTATTAGGACTGGAGTACTTC.

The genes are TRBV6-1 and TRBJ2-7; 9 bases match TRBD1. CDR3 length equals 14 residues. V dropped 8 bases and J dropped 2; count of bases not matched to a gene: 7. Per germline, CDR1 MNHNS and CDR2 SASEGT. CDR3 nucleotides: TGTGCCAGCCTATACAGGGGGCCTGCCTACGAGCAGTACTTC. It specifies CASLYRGPAYEQYF.

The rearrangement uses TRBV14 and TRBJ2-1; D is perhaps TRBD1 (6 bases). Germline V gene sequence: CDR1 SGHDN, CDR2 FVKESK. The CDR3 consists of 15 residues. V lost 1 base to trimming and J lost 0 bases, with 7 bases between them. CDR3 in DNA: TGTGCCAGCAGCCAAGTACAGGGCTCCTACAATGAGCAGTTCTTC. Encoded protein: CASSQVQGSYNEQFF.

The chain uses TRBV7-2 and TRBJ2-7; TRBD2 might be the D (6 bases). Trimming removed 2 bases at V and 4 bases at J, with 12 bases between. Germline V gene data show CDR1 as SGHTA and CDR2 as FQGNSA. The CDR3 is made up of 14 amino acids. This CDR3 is CASSLLRGEYEQYF. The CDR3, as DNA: TGTGCCAGCAGCTTACTACGCGGGGAGTACGAGCAGTACTTC.

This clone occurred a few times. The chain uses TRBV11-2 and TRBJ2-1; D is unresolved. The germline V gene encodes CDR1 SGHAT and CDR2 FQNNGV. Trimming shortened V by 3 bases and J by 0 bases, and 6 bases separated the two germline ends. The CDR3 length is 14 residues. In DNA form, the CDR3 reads TGTGCCAGCAGCTTCGGTAGCTCCTACAATGAGCAGTTCTTC. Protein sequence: CASSFGSSYNEQFF.

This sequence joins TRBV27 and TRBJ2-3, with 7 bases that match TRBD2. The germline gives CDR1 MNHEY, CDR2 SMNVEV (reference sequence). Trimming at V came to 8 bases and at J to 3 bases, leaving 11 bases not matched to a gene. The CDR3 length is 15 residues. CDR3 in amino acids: CASYKNGRSTDTQYF. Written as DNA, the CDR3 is TGTGCCAGCTACAAAAACGGGAGGTCGACAGATACGCAGTATTTT.

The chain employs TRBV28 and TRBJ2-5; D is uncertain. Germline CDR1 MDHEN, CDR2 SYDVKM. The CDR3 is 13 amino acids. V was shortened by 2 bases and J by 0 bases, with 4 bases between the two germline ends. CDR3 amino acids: CASSLAHQETQYF. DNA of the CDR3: TGTGCCAGCAGTTTAGCTCACCAAGAGACCCAGTACTTC.

The CDR3 here is CSVGVLAVPYNEQFF. The DNA of the CDR3 is TGCAGCGTGGGGGTTCTAGCGGTTCCCTACAATGAGCAGTTCTTC. The chain joins TRBV29-1 to TRBJ2-1, with 7 bases fitting TRBD2. The CDR3 is 15 amino acids. Trimming at V came to 6 bases and at J to 2 bases, leaving 10 bases not matched to a gene. Germline CDR1 SQVTM, CDR2 ANQGSEA.

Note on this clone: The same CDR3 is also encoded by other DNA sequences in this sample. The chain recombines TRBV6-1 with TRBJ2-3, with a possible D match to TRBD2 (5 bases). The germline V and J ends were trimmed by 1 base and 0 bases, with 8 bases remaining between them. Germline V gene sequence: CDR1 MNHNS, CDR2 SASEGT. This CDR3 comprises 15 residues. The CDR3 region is CASSEVSASTDTQYF. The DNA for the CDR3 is TGTGCCAGCAGTGAAGTTAGCGCGAGCACAGATACGCAGTATTTT.

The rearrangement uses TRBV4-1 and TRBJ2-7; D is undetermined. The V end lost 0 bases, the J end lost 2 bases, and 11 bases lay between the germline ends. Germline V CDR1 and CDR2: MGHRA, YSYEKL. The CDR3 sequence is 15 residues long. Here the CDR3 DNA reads TGCGCCAGCAGCCAAGAGTTAGGAGTTACCTACGAGCAGTACTTC. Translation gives CASSQELGVTYEQYF.